These 28 T cell receptor beta chains came from one sample sequenced in a study of control samples from healthy donors and cancer patients. TCRdb's copy holds only in-frame clones and misses some; the assay was immunoSEQ multiplex PCR. Among fewer than 130,000 clones listed, roughly 90% were seen once. Sequenced material: PBMCs. These receptors were obtained from a woman between 55 and 75 years old with lung cancer.

The chain employs TRBV3-1 (or the pseudogene TRBV3-2) and TRBJ1-2; D possibly corresponds to TRBD1 (6 bases). This CDR3 spans 14 amino acids. The ends were cut back, 2 bases at V and 4 bases at J, with 11 bases in the middle. Germline-derived CDR1 and CDR2 are LGHDT and YNNKEL (reference sequence). The CDR3 sequence is CASSQTGPRYGYTF. For the CDR3, the DNA is TGTGCCAGCAGCCAAACAGGGCCGCGCTATGGCTACACCTTC.

The chain carries TRBV3-1 (or the pseudogene TRBV3-2) and TRBJ2-7, with 7 positions matching TRBD2. CDR3 length: 14 amino acids. CDR1 and CDR2 (germline): LGHDT, YNNKEL (reference sequence). The junction had 4 bases not matched to a gene; V was cut back by 4 bases and J by 1 base. The DNA for the CDR3 is TGTGCCAGCAGCCGCGGGAGACCTTCCTACGAGCAGTACTTC. It codes for CASSRGRPSYEQYF.

The chain combines TRBV30 with TRBJ1-5, with D possibly TRBD1 on 6 matching bases. The V and J ends lost 3 bases and 4 bases respectively, with 19 bases between them. The germline V gene has CDR1 GTSNPN and CDR2 SVGIG (reference sequence). The CDR3 is made up of 16 amino acids. This CDR3 reads CAWSKRTGTRNQPQHF. The CDR3 nucleotides read TGTGCCTGGAGCAAAAGAACCGGGACACGGAATCAGCCCCAGCATTTT.

This clone was counted once. The gene calls are TRBV11-3 and TRBJ1-1; the D gene is possibly TRBD1 (5 bases). This CDR3 contains 13 residues. The V and J ends lost 4 bases and 1 base respectively, with 7 bases between them. Germline V gene lookup returns CDR1 SGHNT and CDR2 YENEEA. CDR3 amino acids: CASSSQGNTEAFF. The CDR3 DNA reads as TGTGCCAGCAGCTCCCAGGGGAACACTGAAGCTTTCTTT.

The chain is built from TRBV24-1 and TRBJ2-1, with TRBD2 matching over 7 bases. J gave up 8 bases and V 10 bases, and 10 bases lay outside the gene matches. This CDR3 is built from 13 residues. The germline CDR1 and CDR2 sequences are KGHDR and SFDVKD. The CDR3 sequence: CATSYGTTDEQFF. CDR3 in DNA: TGTGCCACGAGCTACGGGACTACAGATGAGCAGTTCTTC.

The chain is built from TRBV5-4 and TRBJ1-2, with 7 bases that match TRBD1. The germline CDR1 and CDR2 sequences are SGHNT and YYREEE (reference sequence). The J segment lost 4 bases and the V segment lost 3 bases, leaving 3 bases of the junction unmatched. The CDR3 totals 13 residues. The CDR3 bases are TGTGCCAGCAGCTCCACAGGGGCCTATGGCTACACCTTC. Protein product: CASSSTGAYGYTF.

The rearrangement joins TRBV30 to TRBJ2-7; perhaps D is TRBD1 or TRBD2 (6 bases each). The length of the CDR3 is 18 residues. In germline, CDR1 is GTSNPN, CDR2 SVGIG (reference sequence). The V gene lost 4 bases and the J gene lost 7 bases, with 32 bases spanning the gap. The CDR3 spells CAWMTGAVWEKALGEQYF. CDR3 coding DNA: TGTGCCTGGATGACGGGGGCCGTGTGGGAGAAAGCGCTCGGAGAGCAGTACTTC. The whole variable domain, remainder taken from reference TRBV30 and TRBJ2-7, is SQTIHQWPATLVQPVGSPLSLECTVEGTSNPNLYWYRQAAGRGLQLLFYSVGIGQISSEVPQNLSASRPQDRQFILSSKKLLLSDSGFYLCAWMTGAVWEKALGEQYFGPGTRLTVT.

The V call is TRBV3-1 (or the pseudogene TRBV3-2), the J call TRBJ2-3; D gene unclear. The ends were cut back, 2 bases at V and 5 bases at J, with 2 bases in the middle. CDR1 LGHDT and CDR2 YNNKEL come from the germline V gene (reference sequence). This CDR3 comprises 11 residues. For the CDR3, the DNA is TGTGCCAGCAGCCAATTAGATACGCAGTATTTT. Its translation: CASSQLDTQYF.

This clone occurred a few times. The rearrangement links TRBV5-1 to TRBJ2-2; D is possibly TRBD1 (6 bases). CDR1 is SGHRS and CDR2 is YFSETQ in the germline V gene. This CDR3 has 16 residues. Trimming stripped 0 bases from V and 5 bases from J, with 14 bases between. The CDR3 DNA sequence: TGCGCCAGCAGCTTGGACCCTACAGGGATGACCGGGGAGCTGTTTTTT. This encodes CASSLDPTGMTGELFF.

The rearrangement links TRBV29-1 to TRBJ2-5; 10 bases match TRBD2. The CDR3 loop spans 14 amino acids. V lost 7 bases and J lost 1; bases outside the gene matches: 6. Germline-derived CDR1 and CDR2 are SQVTM and ANQGSEA. As DNA, the CDR3 is TGCAGCGCCCCCCGGACTAGCGGCCAAGAGACCCAGTACTTC. Encoded protein: CSAPRTSGQETQYF.

The J gene is TRBJ1-3, the V gene TRBV19; D gene ambiguous. Germline CDR1 reads LNHDA; CDR2 reads SQIVND (reference sequence). V dropped 3 bases and J dropped 10 bases, with 10 bases sitting between them. This CDR3 is built from 12 residues. The CDR3 reads CASSIESRTIYF. Written as DNA, the CDR3 is TGTGCCAGTAGTATCGAGAGTCGAACCATATATTTT.

The gene calls are TRBV5-1 and TRBJ2-7, with TRBD2 identical over 7 bases. CDR1 is SGHRS, CDR2 YFSETQ, per germline. CDR3 length equals 14 residues. V shed 2 bases and J 5 bases; nucleotides not matched to a gene: 7. CDR3: CASSFTSVRDEQYF. Written as DNA, the CDR3 is TGCGCCAGCAGCTTCACTAGCGTAAGGGACGAGCAGTACTTC.

This clone is classed as medium-sized. This chain uses TRBV5-4 with TRBJ1-3; no clear D. The CDR3 sequence is 15 residues long. Germline CDR1 SGHNT, CDR2 YYREEE (reference sequence). Trimming stripped 0 bases from V and 0 bases from J, with 7 bases between. CDR3 DNA: TGTGCCAGCAGCTTGGTCCCCAACTCTGGAAACACCATATATTTT. The encoded protein is CASSLVPNSGNTIYF. Full variable domain (outside the CDR3, taken from reference TRBV5-4 and TRBJ1-3): ETGVTQSPTHLIKTRGQQVTLRCSSQSGHNTVSWYQQALGQGPQFIFQYYREEENGRGNFPPRFSGLQFPNYSSELNVNALELDDSALYLCASSLVPNSGNTIYFGEGSWLTVV.

This clone is medium-sized. This chain connects TRBV4-3 to TRBJ1-2; the D gene is possibly TRBD1 (6 bases). The length of the CDR3 is 14 residues. V was trimmed by 0 bases and J by 10 bases, leaving 15 bases between them. Germline CDR1 is LGHNA and CDR2 is YSLEER. CDR3 DNA sequence: TGCGCCAGCAGCCAAGATCAACAGGGTAGGGTCTACACCTTC. Amino acids: CASSQDQQGRVYTF.

CDR3 nucleotides: TGTGCCAGCACCCCGGGACTAGCCGACAATGAGCAGTTCTTC. It is translated as CASTPGLADNEQFF. The chain carries TRBV13 and TRBJ2-1; the match to TRBD2 covers 9 bases. Trimming cost V 7 bases and J 5 bases; bases outside gene matches: 6. The germline CDR1 and CDR2 sequences are PRHDT and FYEKMQ (reference sequence). The CDR3 runs 14 residues.

V is TRBV5-1 and J is TRBJ1-4; a weak D match, TRBD1 (5 bases). Trimming removed 4 bases at V and 0 bases at J, with 10 bases between. The CDR3 totals 15 residues. Germline loops: CDR1 SGHRS, CDR2 YFSETQ. The CDR3 nucleotides read TGCGCCAGCAGCGGGGGACCTCCAACTAATGAAAAACTGTTTTTT. It is translated as CASSGGPPTNEKLFF.

The chain is built from TRBV3-1 (or the pseudogene TRBV3-2) and TRBJ1-5; D ambiguous. Trimming took 0 bases from V and 6 from J, leaving 12 bases between them. The CDR3 has 15 amino acids. CDR1 LGHDT and CDR2 YNNKEL come from the germline V gene (reference sequence). The CDR3 reads CASSQDTLVGQPQHF. The DNA for the CDR3 is TGTGCCAGCAGCCAAGATACCCTTGTGGGTCAGCCCCAGCATTTT.

The CDR3 region is CASSRAGGASYNEQFF. CDR3 DNA: TGTGCCAGTAGTAGGGCGGGCGGGGCCTCCTACAATGAGCAGTTCTTC. The chain employs TRBV19 and TRBJ2-1; possible D gene TRBD2, 6 bases. The germline V and J ends were trimmed by 4 bases and 0 bases, with 13 bases remaining between them. Germline values: CDR1 LNHDA, CDR2 SQIVND (reference sequence). The CDR3 is made up of 16 amino acids.

V gene TRBV9 combines with J gene TRBJ2-1, with TRBD2 identical over 8 bases. Losses at the gene ends were 4 bases for V and 0 bases for J; bases not matched to a gene: 3. Germline V CDR1 and CDR2: SGDLS, YYNGEE. The CDR3 length is 15 residues. This CDR3 is CASSKGTSSYNEQFF. Written as DNA, the CDR3 is TGTGCCAGCAGCAAAGGGACTAGCTCCTACAATGAGCAGTTCTTC.

This clone was observed once. This chain joins TRBV19 and TRBJ1-2; possibly TRBD1 for D (6 bases). V lost 4 bases and J 6 bases, leaving 12 bases between the germline ends. The CDR3 contains 13 residues. Germline CDR1 is LNHDA and CDR2 is SQIVND (reference sequence). The CDR3 loop is CASSRGTGNGYTF. As DNA, the CDR3 is TGTGCCAGTAGTAGGGGAACAGGGAATGGCTACACCTTC.

The chain is built from TRBV27 and TRBJ1-5; D gene ambiguous. Germline loops: CDR1 MNHEY, CDR2 SMNVEV (reference sequence). The CDR3 loop spans 12 amino acids. The V end lost 4 bases, the J end lost 4 bases, and 5 bases lay between the germline ends. The CDR3 reads CASSSINQPQHF. The CDR3 DNA reads as TGTGCCAGCAGTTCCATTAATCAGCCCCAGCATTTT.

The chain uses TRBV20-1 and TRBJ2-5; D gene uncertain. V lost 6 bases to trimming and J lost 4 bases, with 6 bases between them. Germline values: CDR1 DFQATT, CDR2 SNEGSKA (reference sequence). The CDR3 is 10 amino acids. The CDR3 protein is CSARLETQYF. The CDR3 DNA follows: TGCAGTGCCAGACTAGAGACCCAGTACTTC.

This clone has a single count. V usage is TRBV4-3 and J usage is TRBJ2-5; D is perhaps TRBD1 (7 bases). Trimming removed 4 bases from V and 3 bases from J, with 15 bases in between. Germline values: CDR1 LGHNA, CDR2 YSLEER. The CDR3 has 15 residues. Here the CDR3 DNA reads TGCGCCAGCAGCCGGGGGGACAGTCGAGAAGAGACCCAGTACTTC. Amino acid sequence: CASSRGDSREETQYF.

CDR3 residues: CASSLDPGQGTTGELFF. CDR3 sequence (DNA): TGCGCCAGCAGCTTGGATCCGGGACAGGGGACAACCGGGGAGCTGTTTTTT. The rearrangement uses TRBV5-1 and TRBJ2-2; the match to TRBD1 covers 10 bases. The germline V gene has CDR1 SGHRS and CDR2 YFSETQ. J lost 5 bases, V lost 0 bases, and 7 bases had no gene match. This CDR3 is built from 17 residues.

V and J are TRBV30 and TRBJ2-3; 10 nucleotides match TRBD2. V was clipped by 3 bases and J by 5 bases; unmatched bases: 11. The germline CDR1 and CDR2 sequences are GTSNPN and SVGIG (reference sequence). The CDR3 is 16 residues long. The CDR3 reads CAWRDAGTSAGDTQYF. For the CDR3, the DNA is TGTGCCTGGAGGGATGCCGGGACTAGCGCAGGAGATACGCAGTATTTT.

The V call is TRBV18, the J call TRBJ1-1, with 7 bases aligning to TRBD1. This CDR3 spans 16 amino acids. Germline assignment: CDR1 KGHSH and CDR2 LQKENI. V dropped 4 bases and J dropped 1; count of bases not matched to a gene: 9. The CDR3 loop reads CASSLVRGLGNTEAFF. CDR3 in DNA: TGTGCCAGCTCACTGGTTAGGGGGCTAGGGAACACTGAAGCTTTCTTT.

The rearrangement joins TRBV13 to TRBJ1-5; 7 positions agree with TRBD1. Trimming took 0 bases from V and 4 from J; bases not matched to a gene: 3. This CDR3 has 15 residues. The germline CDR1 and CDR2 sequences are PRHDT and FYEKMQ (reference sequence). CDR3 DNA: TGTGCCAGCAGCTTAGGGGGGGACAGAAATCAGCCCCAGCATTTT. Translating it yields CASSLGGDRNQPQHF.

The chain uses TRBV9 and TRBJ1-1, with D possibly TRBD1 on 5 matching bases. The V gene's germline CDR1 is SGDLS and CDR2 YYNGEE. V lost 4 bases and J 8 bases, leaving 18 bases between the germline ends. This CDR3 comprises 14 residues. DNA for the CDR3: TGTGCCAGCAGCCCCGGGGGAGGGCTAGAGGAAGCTTTCTTT. Its protein is CASSPGGGLEEAFF.